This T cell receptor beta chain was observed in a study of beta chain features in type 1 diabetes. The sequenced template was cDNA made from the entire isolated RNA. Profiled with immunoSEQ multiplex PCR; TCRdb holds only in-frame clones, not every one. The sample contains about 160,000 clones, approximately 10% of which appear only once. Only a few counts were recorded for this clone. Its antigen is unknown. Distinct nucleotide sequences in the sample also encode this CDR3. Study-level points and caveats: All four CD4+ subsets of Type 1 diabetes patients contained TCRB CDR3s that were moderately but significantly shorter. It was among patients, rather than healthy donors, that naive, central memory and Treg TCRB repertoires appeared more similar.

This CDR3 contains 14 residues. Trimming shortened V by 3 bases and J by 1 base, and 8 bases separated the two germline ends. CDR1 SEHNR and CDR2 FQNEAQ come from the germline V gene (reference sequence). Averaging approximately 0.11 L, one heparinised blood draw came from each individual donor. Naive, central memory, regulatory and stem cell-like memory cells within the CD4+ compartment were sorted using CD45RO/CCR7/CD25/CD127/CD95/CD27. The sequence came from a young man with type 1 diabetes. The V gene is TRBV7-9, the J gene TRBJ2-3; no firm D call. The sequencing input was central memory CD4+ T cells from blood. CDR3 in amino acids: CASSLRAGTDTQYF. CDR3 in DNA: TGTGCCAGCAGCTTGCGTGCCGGCACAGATACGCAGTATTTT. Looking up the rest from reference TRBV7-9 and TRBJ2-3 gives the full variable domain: DTGVSQNPRHKITKRGQNVTFRCDPISEHNRLYWYRQTLGQGPEFLTYFQNEAQLEKSRLLSDRFSAERPKGSFSTLEIQRTEQGDSAMYLCASSLRAGTDTQYFGPGTRLTVL.